These T cell receptor beta chains were read from a single sample in a study of regulatory T cells in long-lasting Graves disease. TCRdb passed the multiplex PCR reads through MiXCR, listing each CDR3 protein once. The sample holds approximately 230,000 distinct CDR3 sequences, around 17% seen once. This specimen consisted of peripheral blood mononuclear cells (PBMCs), obtained at new diagnosis, from a patient treated with antithyroid drugs. The receptors were sampled from a female donor with Graves disease. The CDR3 runs from the conserved cysteine through the conserved F or W. The order of the fields is J gene, CDR3 length, D gene, clone size, V gene, CDR3 protein, CDR3 DNA. D genes are given only for firm matches. Some rows mark clone size as missing; the rest say once, few, many or name a class of expanded clone.

TRBJ1-1 11 - - TRBV12-3/TRBV12-4 CASALSTEAFF TGTGCCAGTGCATTGAGCACTGAAGCTTTCTTT
TRBJ2-7 10 - many TRBV3-1 CASSPYEQYF TGTGCCAGCAGCCCATACGAGCAGTACTTC
TRBJ2-3 15 TRBD2 many TRBV24-1 CATSEASGKTDTQYF TGTGCCACCAGTGAGGCCAGCGGGAAAACAGATACGCAGTATTTT
TRBJ2-2 15 - many TRBV3-1 CASSQRELVTGELFF TGTGCCAGCAGCCAAAGGGAACTAGTCACCGGGGAGCTGTTTTTT
TRBJ1-5 15 TRBD1 - TRBV20-1 CSAGRDRFSNQPQHF TGCAGTGCTGGTCGGGACAGGTTTAGCAATCAGCCCCAGCATTTT
TRBJ2-2 15 - many TRBV19 CASSISGGYTGELFF TGTGCCAGTAGTATATCTGGGGGCTACACCGGGGAGCTGTTTTTT
TRBJ2-3 16 TRBD2 many TRBV20-1 CSARDLTSGQGDTQYF TGCAGTGCTAGAGATCTGACTAGCGGGCAGGGAGATACGCAGTATTTT
TRBJ2-2 15 TRBD2 many TRBV10-1 CASSQTSANTGELFF TGCGCCAGCAGCCAGACTAGCGCGAACACCGGGGAGCTGTTTTTT
TRBJ2-7 16 TRBD1 many TRBV19 CASSQRWGTASYEQYF TGTGCCAGTAGTCAAAGATGGGGGACAGCCTCCTACGAGCAGTACTTC
TRBJ2-3 18 TRBD2 many TRBV11-3 CASSLRLAGRARTDTQYF TGTGCCAGCAGCTTACGACTAGCGGGGCGAGCTCGTACAGATACGCAGTATTTT
TRBJ2-1 13 - many TRBV11-2 CASSLGLYNEQFF TGTGCCAGCAGCTTAGGACTGTACAATGAGCAGTTCTTC
TRBJ2-2 15 - - TRBV11-2 CASSLDGVGTGELFF TGTGCCAGCAGCTTAGATGGGGTCGGGACCGGGGAGCTGTTTTTT
TRBJ2-5 13 - many TRBV11-2 CASSVQGKETQYF TGTGCCAGCAGCGTACAGGGTAAAGAGACCCAGTACTTC
TRBJ1-1 13 - - TRBV12-3/TRBV12-4 CASSSEQITEAFF TGTGCCAGCAGTTCTGAACAGATCACTGAAGCTTTCTTT
TRBJ2-1 15 TRBD2 few TRBV20-1 CSAGTSGSASNEQFF TGCAGTGCTGGGACTAGCGGGAGTGCAAGCAATGAGCAGTTCTTC
TRBJ2-1 15 - once TRBV27 CASSNPGMPYNEQFF TGTGCCAGCAGTAACCCGGGGATGCCTTACAATGAGCAGTTCTTC
TRBJ2-3 18 - - TRBV24-1 CATSDTPGGSEGGDTQYF TGTGCCACCAGTGACACCCCTGGGGGTTCAGAAGGTGGGGATACGCAGTATTTT
TRBJ1-5 19 TRBD1 many TRBV20-1 CSARDRAGQGRMSNQPQHF TGCAGTGCTAGAGATCGGGCCGGACAGGGTAGAATGAGCAATCAGCCCCAGCATTTT
TRBJ2-3 14 TRBD2 many TRBV20-1 CSASGGTSGYTQCF TGCAGTGCGTCGGGCGGGACTAGCGGATATACGCAGTGTTTT
TRBJ2-7 14 - many TRBV24-1 CATSARGGRAEQYF TGTGCCACCAGTGCCCGGGGCGGGCGTGCCGAGCAGTACTTC
TRBJ1-1 13 TRBD1 many TRBV20-1 CSAPSRDRGQAFF TGCAGTGCTCCCAGCCGGGACAGGGGGCAAGCTTTCTTT
TRBJ1-2 14 - many TRBV7-9 CASSSDSGFYGYTF TGTGCCAGCAGCTCCGACAGCGGATTCTATGGCTACACCTTC
TRBJ2-1 15 - many TRBV6-1 CASSTDIPPYNEQFF TGTGCCAGCAGTACGGACATTCCTCCCTACAATGAGCAGTTCTTC
TRBJ2-7 14 - - TRBV20-1 CSASPGAVSYEQYF TGCAGTGCCTCCCCGGGGGCGGTGTCCTACGAGCAGTACTTC
TRBJ1-5 15 TRBD1 - TRBV2 CASRKDRGPNQPQHF TGTGCCAGCAGGAAGGACAGGGGGCCGAATCAGCCCCAGCATTTT
TRBJ2-1 14 TRBD2 many TRBV20-1 CSAASGRGTNEQFF TGCAGTGCTGCAAGCGGGAGGGGTACCAATGAGCAGTTCTTC
TRBJ2-4 14 TRBD2 - TRBV2 CASGRAGGENIQYF TGTGCCAGCGGTAGAGCGGGAGGGGAAAACATTCAGTACTTC
TRBJ1-5 14 - many TRBV20-1 CSARPGFGNQPQHF TGCAGTGCTAGACCAGGGTTCGGCAATCAGCCCCAGCATTTT
TRBJ2-1 12 - many TRBV20-1 CSALGPGDEQFF TGCAGTGCTCTGGGGCCAGGAGATGAGCAGTTCTTC
TRBJ2-3 12 - many TRBV6-2/TRBV6-3 CASRRNTDTQYF TGTGCCAGCAGAAGAAACACAGATACGCAGTATTTT
TRBJ2-5 13 TRBD2 - TRBV12-3/TRBV12-4 CASRTGTRKTQYF TGTGCCAGCAGGACCGGGACTAGAAAGACCCAGTACTTC
TRBJ1-1 13 - few TRBV6-4 CASRLAEGTEAFF TGTGCCAGCAGGTTGGCAGAGGGCACTGAAGCTTTCTTT
TRBJ1-3 16 - many TRBV12-5 CASGLGQPASGNTIYF TGTGCTAGTGGTTTGGGGCAGCCCGCCTCTGGAAACACCATATATTTT
TRBJ1-5 16 TRBD1 many TRBV6-2/TRBV6-3 CASSRSWTGSGQPQHF TGTGCCAGCAGTCGATCCTGGACAGGGAGTGGCCAGCCCCAGCATTTT
TRBJ2-5 16 TRBD2 - TRBV7-9 CASSLDAAGGQETQYF TGTGCCAGCAGCTTAGACGCGGCGGGAGGGCAAGAGACCCAGTACTTC
TRBJ2-3 14 TRBD2 once TRBV6-1 CASTGLAGGDTQYF TGTGCCAGCACCGGACTAGCGGGAGGAGATACGCAGTATTTT
TRBJ2-7 15 TRBD1 many TRBV19 CASSIVTGLNYEQYF TGTGCCAGTAGTATAGTGACAGGGCTTAACTACGAGCAGTACTTC
TRBJ2-7 14 TRBD2 many TRBV6-2/TRBV6-3 CASSRVGRGGEQYF TGTGCCAGCAGTCGAGTGGGGAGGGGTGGAGAGCAGTACTTC
TRBJ1-2 16 - many TRBV12-3/TRBV12-4 CASSSPLAKVLSGYTF TGTGCCAGCAGTTCCCCCTTGGCCAAGGTACTCTCTGGCTACACCTTC
TRBJ2-6 15 - many TRBV7-2 CASSLTLGGANVLTF TGTGCCAGCAGCTTAACGTTGGGAGGGGCCAACGTCCTGACTTTC
TRBJ1-1 12 - many TRBV13 CASSARESEAFF TGTGCCAGCAGCGCCCGTGAGTCTGAAGCTTTCTTT
TRBJ2-1 14 TRBD1 - TRBV29-1 CSVDIQGTYNEQFF TGCAGCGTTGATATACAGGGGACCTACAATGAGCAGTTCTTC
TRBJ1-2 17 TRBD1 many TRBV20-1 CSATTRGTADATYGYTF TGCAGTGCTACCACCAGGGGGACGGCGGACGCCACCTATGGCTACACCTTC
TRBJ2-7 13 - many TRBV2 CASSVGPRVEQYF TGTGCCAGCAGTGTGGGCCCCAGGGTCGAGCAGTACTTC
TRBJ2-5 14 - - TRBV20-1 CSARDASEQETQYF TGCAGTGCTAGAGATGCCAGCGAACAAGAGACCCAGTACTTC
TRBJ2-4 15 - - TRBV3-1 CASSQVEGRRNIQYF TGTGCCAGCAGCCAAGTCGAGGGTAGGAGAAACATTCAGTACTTC
TRBJ1-2 14 - - TRBV30 CAWSVEGHNYGYTF TGTGCCTGGAGTGTAGAGGGGCACAACTATGGCTACACCTTC
TRBJ2-1 13 TRBD2 many TRBV7-2 CASSAGLGNEQFF TGTGCCAGCAGCGCAGGACTAGGCAATGAGCAGTTCTTC
TRBJ2-7 13 - many TRBV28 CASSFLPVGEQYF TGTGCCAGCAGTTTTCTGCCAGTGGGGGAGCAGTACTTC
TRBJ1-3 12 - many TRBV30 CAWSQPGNTIYF TGTGCCTGGAGTCAACCAGGAAACACCATATATTTT
TRBJ1-1 13 - few TRBV6-1 CASSFDRKTEAFF TGTGCCAGCAGCTTCGACAGGAAAACTGAAGCTTTCTTT
TRBJ2-1 17 TRBD2 - TRBV19 CASSIAHSGRSYNEQFF TGTGCCAGTAGTATAGCCCATAGCGGGAGATCCTACAATGAGCAGTTCTTC
TRBJ1-4 13 - many TRBV12-3/TRBV12-4 CASSTGANEKLFF TGTGCCAGCAGTACGGGAGCAAATGAAAAACTGTTTTTT
TRBJ1-2 15 TRBD1 many TRBV4-1 CASSGITGGGNGYTF TGCGCCAGCAGCGGAATAACAGGGGGCGGGAATGGCTACACCTTC
TRBJ2-2 14 - - TRBV28 CASSLRQEAGELFF TGTGCCAGCAGTTTACGACAGGAGGCCGGGGAGCTGTTTTTT